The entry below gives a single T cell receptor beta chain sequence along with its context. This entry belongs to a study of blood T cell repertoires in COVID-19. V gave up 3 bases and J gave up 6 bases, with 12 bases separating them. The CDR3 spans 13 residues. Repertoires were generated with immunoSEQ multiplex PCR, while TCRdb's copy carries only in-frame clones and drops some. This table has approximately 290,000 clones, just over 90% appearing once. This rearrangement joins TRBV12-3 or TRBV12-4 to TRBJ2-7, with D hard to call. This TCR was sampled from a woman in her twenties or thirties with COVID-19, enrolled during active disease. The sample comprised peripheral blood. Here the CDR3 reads CASSFGRTGEQYF. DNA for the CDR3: TGTGCCAGCAGTTTTGGCAGAACGGGCGAGCAGTACTTC.